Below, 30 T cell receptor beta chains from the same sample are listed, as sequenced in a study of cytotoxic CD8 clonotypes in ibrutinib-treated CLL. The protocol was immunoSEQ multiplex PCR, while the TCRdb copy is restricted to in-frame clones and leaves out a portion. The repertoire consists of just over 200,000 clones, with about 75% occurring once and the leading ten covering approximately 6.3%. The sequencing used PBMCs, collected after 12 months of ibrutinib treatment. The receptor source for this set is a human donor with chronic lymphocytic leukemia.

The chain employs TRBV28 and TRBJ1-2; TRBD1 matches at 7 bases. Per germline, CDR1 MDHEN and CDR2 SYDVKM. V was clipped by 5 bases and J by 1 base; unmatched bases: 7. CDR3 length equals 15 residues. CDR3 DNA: TGTGCCAGCAGTGTTGGGACAGCTAATAACTATGGCTACACCTTC. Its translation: CASSVGTANNYGYTF.

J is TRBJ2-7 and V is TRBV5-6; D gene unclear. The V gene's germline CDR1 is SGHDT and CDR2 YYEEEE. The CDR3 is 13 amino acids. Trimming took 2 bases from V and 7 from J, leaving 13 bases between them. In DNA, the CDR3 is TGTGCCAGCAGCTTCCCGGATGGTCTGGAGCAGTACTTC. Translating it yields CASSFPDGLEQYF.

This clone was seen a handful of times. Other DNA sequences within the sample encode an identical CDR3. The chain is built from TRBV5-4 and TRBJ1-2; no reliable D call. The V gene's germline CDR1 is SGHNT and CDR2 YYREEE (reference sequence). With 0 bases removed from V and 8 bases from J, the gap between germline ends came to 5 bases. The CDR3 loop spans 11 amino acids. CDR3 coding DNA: TGTGCCAGCAGCTTGGCGGGCGGCTACACCTTC. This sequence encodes CASSLAGGYTF.

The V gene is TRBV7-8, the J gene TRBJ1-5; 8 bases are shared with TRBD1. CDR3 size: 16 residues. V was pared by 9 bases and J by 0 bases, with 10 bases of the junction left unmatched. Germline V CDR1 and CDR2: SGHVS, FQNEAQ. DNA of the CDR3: TGTGCCAGTCTCCAGGGGGCCATGGTTAGCAATCAGCCCCAGCATTTT. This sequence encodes CASLQGAMVSNQPQHF.

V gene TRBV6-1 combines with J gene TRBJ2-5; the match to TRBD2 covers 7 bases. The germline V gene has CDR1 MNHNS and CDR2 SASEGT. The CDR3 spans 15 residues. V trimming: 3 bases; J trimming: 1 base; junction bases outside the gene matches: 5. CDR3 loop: CASSESPSGQETQYF. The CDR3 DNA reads TGTGCCAGCAGTGAGAGCCCTAGCGGCCAAGAGACCCAGTACTTC.

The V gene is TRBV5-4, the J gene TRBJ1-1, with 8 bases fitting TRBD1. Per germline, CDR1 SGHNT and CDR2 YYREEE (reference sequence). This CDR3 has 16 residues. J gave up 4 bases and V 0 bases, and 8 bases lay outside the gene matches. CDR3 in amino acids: CASSLGGRGRVTEAFF. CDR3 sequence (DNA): TGTGCCAGCAGCTTGGGGGGCAGGGGGCGGGTCACTGAAGCTTTCTTT.

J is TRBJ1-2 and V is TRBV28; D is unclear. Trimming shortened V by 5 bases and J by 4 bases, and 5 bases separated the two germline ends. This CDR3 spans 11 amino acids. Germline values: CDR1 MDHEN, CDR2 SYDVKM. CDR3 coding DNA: TGTGCCAGCAGTCCTAGCTATGGCTACACCTTC. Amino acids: CASSPSYGYTF.

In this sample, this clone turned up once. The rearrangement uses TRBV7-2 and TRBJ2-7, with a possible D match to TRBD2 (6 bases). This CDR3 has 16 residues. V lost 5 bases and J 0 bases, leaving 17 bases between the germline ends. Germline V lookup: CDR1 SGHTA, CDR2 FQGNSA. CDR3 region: CASSNSGDARSYEQYF. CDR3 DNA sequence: TGTGCCAGCAGCAATTCGGGGGACGCCCGCTCCTACGAGCAGTACTTC.

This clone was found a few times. The DNA for the CDR3 is TGTGCCAGCAGCCAGGGGCGGGGGGGCCATGAGCAGTTCTTC. Translation: CASSQGRGGHEQFF. The rearrangement joins TRBV7-8 to TRBJ2-1, with TRBD2 matching 9 bases. The CDR3 is 14 residues long. Germline assignment: CDR1 SGHVS and CDR2 FQNEAQ. J lost 8 bases, V lost 5 bases, and 7 bases had no gene match.

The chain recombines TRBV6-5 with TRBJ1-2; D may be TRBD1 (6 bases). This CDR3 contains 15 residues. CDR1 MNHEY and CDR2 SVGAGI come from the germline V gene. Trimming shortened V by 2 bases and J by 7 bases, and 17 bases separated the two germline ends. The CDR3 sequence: CASSYGRGRGSGYTF. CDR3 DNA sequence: TGTGCCAGCAGTTACGGTCGGGGCAGGGGATCTGGCTACACCTTC.

CDR3 amino acids: CASSRTSGDTGELFF. In DNA form, the CDR3 reads TGTGCCAGCAGTCGGACTAGCGGGGACACCGGGGAGCTGTTTTTT. V gene TRBV6-5 combines with J gene TRBJ2-2, with 12 bases lining up with TRBD2. J gave up 3 bases and V 5 bases, and 1 base lay outside the gene matches. The CDR3 totals 15 residues. From germline, CDR1 is MNHEY and CDR2 SVGAGI.

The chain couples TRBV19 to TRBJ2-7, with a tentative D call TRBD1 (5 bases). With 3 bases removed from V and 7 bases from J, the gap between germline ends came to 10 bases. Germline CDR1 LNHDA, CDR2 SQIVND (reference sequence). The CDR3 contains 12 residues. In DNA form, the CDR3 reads TGTGCCAGTAGTATGACAGTACGTGAGCAGTACTTC. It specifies CASSMTVREQYF. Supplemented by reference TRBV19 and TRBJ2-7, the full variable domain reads DGGITQSPKYLFRKEGQNVTLSCEQNLNHDAMYWYRQDPGQGLRLIYYSQIVNDFQKGDIAEGYSVSREKKESFPLTVTSAQKNPTAFYLCASSMTVREQYFGPGTRLTVT.

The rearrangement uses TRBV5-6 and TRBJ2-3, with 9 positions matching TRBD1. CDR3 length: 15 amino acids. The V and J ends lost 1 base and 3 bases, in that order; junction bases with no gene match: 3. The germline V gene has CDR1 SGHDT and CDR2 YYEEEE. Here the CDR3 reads CASSLFGTGTDTQYF. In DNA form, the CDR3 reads TGTGCCAGCAGCTTGTTTGGGACAGGGACAGATACGCAGTATTTT.

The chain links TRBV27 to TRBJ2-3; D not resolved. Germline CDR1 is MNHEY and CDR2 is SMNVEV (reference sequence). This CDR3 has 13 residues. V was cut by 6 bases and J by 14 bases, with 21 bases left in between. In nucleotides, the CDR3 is TGTGCCAGCAGCCCAATCGGACGGAAAGCCGGGTATTTT. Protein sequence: CASSPIGRKAGYF.

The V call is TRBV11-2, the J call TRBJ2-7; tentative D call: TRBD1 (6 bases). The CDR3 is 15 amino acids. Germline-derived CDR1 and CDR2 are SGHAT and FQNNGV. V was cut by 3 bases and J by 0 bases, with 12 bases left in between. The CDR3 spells CASSFPGASSYEQYF. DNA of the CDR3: TGTGCCAGCAGCTTTCCAGGGGCATCCTCCTACGAGCAGTACTTC.

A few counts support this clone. The CDR3 sequence: CAWSVYSGGPYNEQFF. The DNA of the CDR3 is TGTGCCTGGAGTGTATATAGCGGGGGACCATACAATGAGCAGTTCTTC. V and J are TRBV30 and TRBJ2-1, with 9 bases fitting TRBD2. Germline V gene sequence: CDR1 GTSNPN, CDR2 SVGIG (reference sequence). J gave up 4 bases and V 0 bases, and 7 bases lay outside the gene matches. The CDR3 is 16 amino acids.

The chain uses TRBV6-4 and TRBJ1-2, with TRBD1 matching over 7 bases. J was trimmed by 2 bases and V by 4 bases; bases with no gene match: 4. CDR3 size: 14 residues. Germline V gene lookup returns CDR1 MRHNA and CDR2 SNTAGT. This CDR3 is CASSAEQGNYGYTF. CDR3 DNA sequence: TGTGCCAGCAGTGCAGAACAGGGGAACTATGGCTACACCTTC.

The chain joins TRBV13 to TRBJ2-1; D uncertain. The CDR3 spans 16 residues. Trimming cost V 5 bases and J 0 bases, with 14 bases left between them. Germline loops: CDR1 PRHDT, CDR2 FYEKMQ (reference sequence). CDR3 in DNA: TGTGCCAGCAGCGCCCGACTGGTTAGCTCCTACAATGAGCAGTTCTTC. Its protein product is CASSARLVSSYNEQFF.

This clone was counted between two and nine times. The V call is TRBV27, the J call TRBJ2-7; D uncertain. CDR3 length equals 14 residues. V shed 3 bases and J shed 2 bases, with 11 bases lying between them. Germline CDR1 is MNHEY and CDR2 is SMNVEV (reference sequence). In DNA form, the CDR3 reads TGTGCCAGCAGTTTCTGGGCGGCGCCCTACGAGCAGTACTTC. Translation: CASSFWAAPYEQYF.

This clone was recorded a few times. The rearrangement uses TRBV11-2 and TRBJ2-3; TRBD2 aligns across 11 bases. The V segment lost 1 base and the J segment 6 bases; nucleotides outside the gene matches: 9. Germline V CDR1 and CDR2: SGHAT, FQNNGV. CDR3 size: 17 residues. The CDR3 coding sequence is TGTGCCAGCAGCTTAGGACTAGCGGGATCCCGTACCGATACGCAGTATTTT. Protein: CASSLGLAGSRTDTQYF.

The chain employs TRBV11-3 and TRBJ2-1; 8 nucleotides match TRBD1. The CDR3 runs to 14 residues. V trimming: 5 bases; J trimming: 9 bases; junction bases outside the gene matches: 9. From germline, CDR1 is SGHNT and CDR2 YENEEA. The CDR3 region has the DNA TGTGCCAGCAGCCCTAGAGACAGGGGTAGTGAGCAGTTCTTC. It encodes CASSPRDRGSEQFF.

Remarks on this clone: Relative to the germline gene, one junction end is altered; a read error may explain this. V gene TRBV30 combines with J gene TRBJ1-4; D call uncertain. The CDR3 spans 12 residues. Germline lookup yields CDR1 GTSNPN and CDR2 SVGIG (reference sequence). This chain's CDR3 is CAWSVHSRHFHF. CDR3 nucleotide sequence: TGTGCCTGGAGTGTACATTCACGGCACTTCCACTTT.

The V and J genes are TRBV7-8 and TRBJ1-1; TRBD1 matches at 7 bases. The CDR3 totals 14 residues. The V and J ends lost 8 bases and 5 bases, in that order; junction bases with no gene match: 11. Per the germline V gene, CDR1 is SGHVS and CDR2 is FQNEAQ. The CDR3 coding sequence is TGTGCCAGCCACTCAAACAGGGGAAGGACTGAAGCTTTCTTT. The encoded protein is CASHSNRGRTEAFF.

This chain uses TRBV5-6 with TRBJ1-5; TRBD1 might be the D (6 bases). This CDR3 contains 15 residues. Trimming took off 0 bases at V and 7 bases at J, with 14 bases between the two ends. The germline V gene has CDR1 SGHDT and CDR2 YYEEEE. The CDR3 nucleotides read TGTGCCAGCAGCTTGGCCAGGGGCGCGGGACAGCCCCAGCATTTT. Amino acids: CASSLARGAGQPQHF. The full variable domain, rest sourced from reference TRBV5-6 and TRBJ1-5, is DAGVTQSPTHLIKTRGQQVTLRCSPKSGHDTVSWYQQALGQGPQFIFQYYEEEERQRGNFPDRFSGHQFPNYSSELNVNALLLGDSALYLCASSLARGAGQPQHFGDGTRLSIL.

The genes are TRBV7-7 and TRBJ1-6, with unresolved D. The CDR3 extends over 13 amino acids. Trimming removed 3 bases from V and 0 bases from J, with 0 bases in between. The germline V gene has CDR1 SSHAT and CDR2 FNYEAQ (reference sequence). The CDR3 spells CASSFSYNSPLHF. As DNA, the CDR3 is TGTGCCAGCAGCTTCTCCTATAATTCACCCCTCCACTTT.

In nucleotides, the CDR3 is TGTGCCAGCAGCTCATACAGGGGCGGGGAGCTGTTTTTT. Amino acids: CASSSYRGGELFF. The rearrangement links TRBV27 to TRBJ2-2; 7 bases match TRBD1. V was clipped by 6 bases and J by 7 bases; unmatched bases: 5. The CDR3 is 13 residues long. CDR1 is MNHEY and CDR2 is SMNVEV in the germline V gene (reference sequence).

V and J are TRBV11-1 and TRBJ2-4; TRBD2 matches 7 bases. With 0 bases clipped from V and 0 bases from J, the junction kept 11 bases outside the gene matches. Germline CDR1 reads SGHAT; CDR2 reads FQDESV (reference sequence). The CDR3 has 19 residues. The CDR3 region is CASSLAAGLAGVAKNIQYF. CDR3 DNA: TGTGCCAGCAGCTTAGCGGCAGGGTTGGCGGGGGTAGCCAAAAACATTCAGTACTTC.

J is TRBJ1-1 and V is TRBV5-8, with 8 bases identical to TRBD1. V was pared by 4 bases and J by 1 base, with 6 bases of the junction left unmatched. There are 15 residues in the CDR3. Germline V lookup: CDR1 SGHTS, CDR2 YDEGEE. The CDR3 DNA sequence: TGTGCCAGCAGCCGGGACAGGAAAAAGAACACTGAAGCTTTCTTT. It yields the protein CASSRDRKKNTEAFF.

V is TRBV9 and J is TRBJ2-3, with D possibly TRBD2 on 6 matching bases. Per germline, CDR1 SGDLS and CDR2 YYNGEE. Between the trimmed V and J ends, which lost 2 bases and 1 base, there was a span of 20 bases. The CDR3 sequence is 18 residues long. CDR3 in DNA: TGTGCCAGCAGCGTTCGGGGCGGGATCCCTATTGGCACAGATACGCAGTATTTT. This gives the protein CASSVRGGIPIGTDTQYF. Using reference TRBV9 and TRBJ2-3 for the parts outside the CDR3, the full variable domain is DSGVTQTPKHLITATGQRVTLRCSPRSGDLSVYWYQQSLDQGLQFLIQYYNGEERAKGNILERFSAQQFPDLHSELNLSSLELGDSALYFCASSVRGGIPIGTDTQYFGPGTRLTVL.

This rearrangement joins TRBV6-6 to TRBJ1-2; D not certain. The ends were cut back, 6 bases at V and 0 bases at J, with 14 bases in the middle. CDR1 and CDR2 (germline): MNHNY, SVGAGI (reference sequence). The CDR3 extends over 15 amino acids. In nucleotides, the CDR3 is TGTGCCAGCAGCCCCTCGGTGGGAGCTAACTATGGCTACACCTTC. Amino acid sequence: CASSPSVGANYGYTF.